The 5 T cell receptor beta chains in this list originate from one sample, sequenced in a study of shared clonotypes between healthy human individuals. Clones were sequenced by immunoSEQ multiplex PCR, and TCRdb holds only the in-frame ones, with some missing. This sample has 650,000 to 700,000 clones, with less than 95% found just once. Sequencing was performed on memory CD8+ T cells from PBMCs. Subset: CD45RO+ cells pooled with CCR7-negative TemRA cells. These receptors all stem from a man between 18 and 35 years old in good health. Some clones in this sample may be carry-over from other donors' samples.

V and J are TRBV5-1 and TRBJ1-3; maybe TRBD1 (6 bases). CDR1 and CDR2 from the germline V gene are SGHRS and YFSETQ. CDR3 size: 16 residues. V gave up 3 bases and J gave up 2 bases, with 15 bases separating them. DNA for the CDR3: TGCGCCAGCAGCTCGTCCCGGGACATTGCTGGAAACACCATATATTTT. Residues: CASSSSRDIAGNTIYF.

The CDR3 DNA is TGTGCCAGCAGACCACTAGCGGGAGTATTAGATACGCAGTATTTT. Amino acids: CASRPLAGVLDTQYF. J is TRBJ2-3 and V is TRBV27; 11 nucleotides agree with TRBD2. With V trimmed by 6 bases and J by 5 bases, 7 bases remained unmatched. CDR1 and CDR2 from the germline V gene are MNHEY and SMNVEV (reference sequence). This CDR3 spans 15 amino acids.

The chain uses TRBV30 and TRBJ2-7; no clear D gene. V lost 1 base, J lost 5 bases, and 21 bases lay in between. Germline CDR1 reads GTSNPN; CDR2 reads SVGIG (reference sequence). CDR3 length: 16 amino acids. The CDR3 is CAWSAGRLMGWNEQYF. CDR3 sequence (DNA): TGTGCCTGGAGTGCTGGGCGCTTGATGGGGTGGAACGAGCAGTACTTC.

The chain links TRBV6-6 to TRBJ1-2, with 10 nucleotides matching TRBD1. The CDR3 extends over 16 amino acids. Trimming at V came to 10 bases and at J to 4 bases, leaving 15 bases not matched to a gene. Looked up from germline, CDR1 is MNHNY and CDR2 is SVGAGI (reference sequence). The CDR3 DNA follows: TGTGCCACACGGGACAGGGGTCTCCCAACGTCCTATGGCTACACCTTC. Translation gives CATRDRGLPTSYGYTF.

The rearrangement joins TRBV28 to TRBJ2-1, with D unclear. Germline V gene sequence: CDR1 MDHEN, CDR2 SYDVKM. V was trimmed by 2 bases and J by 15 bases, leaving 11 bases between them. The CDR3 totals 11 residues. The CDR3 here is CASSLGLVGFF. The CDR3 DNA reads TGTGCCAGCAGTTTAGGGCTAGTGGGGTTCTTC.